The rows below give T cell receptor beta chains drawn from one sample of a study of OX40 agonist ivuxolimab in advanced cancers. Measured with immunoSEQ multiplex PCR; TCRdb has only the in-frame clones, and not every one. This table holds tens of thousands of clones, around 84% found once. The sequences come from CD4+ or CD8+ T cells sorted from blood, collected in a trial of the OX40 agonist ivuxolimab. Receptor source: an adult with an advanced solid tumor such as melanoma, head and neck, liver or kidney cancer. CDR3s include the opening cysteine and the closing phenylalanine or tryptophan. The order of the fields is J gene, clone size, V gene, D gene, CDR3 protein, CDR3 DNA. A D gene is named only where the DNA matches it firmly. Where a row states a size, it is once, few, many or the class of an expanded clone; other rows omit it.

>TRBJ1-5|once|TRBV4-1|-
CASSQSALLHQPQHF
TGCGCCAGCAGCCAAAGTGCGCTCCTCCATCAGCCCCAGCATTTT
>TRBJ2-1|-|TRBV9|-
CASSVASQVSYNEQFF
TGTGCCAGCAGCGTAGCTTCACAGGTAAGCTACAATGAGCAGTTCTTC
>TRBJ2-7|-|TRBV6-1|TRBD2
CASSEAFSGGFYEQYF
TGTGCCAGCAGTGAAGCGTTTAGCGGGGGGTTCTACGAGCAGTACTTC
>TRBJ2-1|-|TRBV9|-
CASSPRGPGRDNEQFF
TGTGCCAGCAGCCCCAGAGGACCGGGGAGAGACAATGAGCAGTTCTTC
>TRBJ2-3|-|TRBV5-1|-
CASSLGGVEDTQYF
TGCGCCAGCAGCTTGGGGGGAGTTGAGGATACGCAGTATTTT
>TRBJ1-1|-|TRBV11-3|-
CASSVGDGSTEAFF
TGTGCCAGCAGCGTGGGGGATGGTAGCACTGAAGCTTTCTTT
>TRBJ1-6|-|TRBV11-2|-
CASSFSRGPRKPLHF
TGTGCCAGCAGCTTCTCGCGGGGCCCCAGGAAACCCCTCCACTTT
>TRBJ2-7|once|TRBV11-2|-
CASLGSSYEQYF
TGTGCCAGTCTTGGGAGCTCCTACGAGCAGTACTTC
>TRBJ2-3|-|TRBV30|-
CAWSVGPSTDTQYF
TGTGCCTGGAGTGTCGGACCTAGCACAGATACGCAGTATTTT
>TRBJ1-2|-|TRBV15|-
CATSRDVAGYTF
TGTGCCACCAGCAGGGATGTGGCTGGCTACACCTTC
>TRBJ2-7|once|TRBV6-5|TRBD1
CASSGQGAHEQYF
TGTGCCAGCAGCGGACAGGGGGCCCACGAGCAGTACTTC
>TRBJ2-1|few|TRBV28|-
CASRSDAPSSYNEQFF
TGTGCCAGCAGATCAGATGCTCCTAGCTCCTACAATGAGCAGTTCTTC
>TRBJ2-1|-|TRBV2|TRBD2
CASSAAGGHNEQFF
TGTGCCAGCAGTGCAGCGGGAGGTCACAATGAGCAGTTCTTC
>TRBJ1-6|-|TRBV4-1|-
CASSQEPGFDSPLHF
TGCGCCAGCAGCCAAGAACCAGGGTTCGATTCACCCCTCCACTTT
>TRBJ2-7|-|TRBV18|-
CASSPPGFLYEQYF
TGTGCCAGCTCACCACCTGGGTTTCTCTACGAGCAGTACTTC
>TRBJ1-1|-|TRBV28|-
CASSRGGASSALEAFF
TGTGCCAGCTCACGGGGGGGGGCTTCCTCAGCCTTAGAAGCTTTCTTT
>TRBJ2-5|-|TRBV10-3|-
CAVRDGRGGQETQYF
TGTGCCGTTCGGGACGGCAGAGGAGGGCAAGAGACCCAGTACTTC
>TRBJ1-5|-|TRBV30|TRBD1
CAWRAQGVGNQPQHF
TGTGCCTGGAGGGCACAGGGGGTCGGCAATCAGCCCCAGCATTTT
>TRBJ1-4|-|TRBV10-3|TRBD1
CAISATGGTNEKLFF
TGTGCCATCAGTGCCACAGGGGGTACTAATGAAAAACTGTTTTTT
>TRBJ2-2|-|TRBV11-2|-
CASSLFTIPTGELFF
TGTGCCAGCAGCCTGTTTACGATCCCGACCGGGGAGCTGTTTTTT
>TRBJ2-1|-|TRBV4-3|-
CASSQGVPDNYNEQFF
TGCGCCAGCAGCCAAGGAGTACCGGACAACTACAATGAGCAGTTCTTC
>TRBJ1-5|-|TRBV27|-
CASSWAQGSQPQHF
TGTGCCAGCAGTTGGGCACAGGGTTCTCAGCCCCAGCATTTT
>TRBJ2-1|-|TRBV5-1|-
CASSPTSDWSSYNEQFF
TGCGCCAGCAGCCCCACCTCGGACTGGAGCTCCTACAATGAGCAGTTCTTC
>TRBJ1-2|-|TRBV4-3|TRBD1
CASSRGAGQVDYGYTF
TGCGCCAGCAGCCGGGGGGCCGGACAGGTTGACTATGGCTACACCTTC
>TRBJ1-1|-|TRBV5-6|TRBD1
CASSLEKGGTEEAFF
TGTGCCAGCAGCTTGGAAAAGGGGGGGACAGAAGAAGCTTTCTTT
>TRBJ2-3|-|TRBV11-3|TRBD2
CASSPGLAPDDTQYF
TGTGCCAGCAGCCCGGGACTAGCACCCGATGATACGCAGTATTTT
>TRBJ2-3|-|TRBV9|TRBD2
CASSARLAGFLDTQYF
TGTGCCAGCAGCGCTCGACTAGCGGGATTTTTAGATACGCAGTATTTT
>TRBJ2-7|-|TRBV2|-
CASRGGSPYEQYF
TGTGCCAGCAGGGGGGGATCACCCTACGAGCAGTACTTC
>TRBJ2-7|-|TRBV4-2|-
CASSLATGVSYEQYF
TGTGCCAGCAGCTTAGCTACGGGGGTCTCGTACGAGCAGTACTTC
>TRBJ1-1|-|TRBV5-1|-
CASSLWGNTEAFF
TGCGCCAGCAGCTTATGGGGGAACACTGAAGCTTTCTTT
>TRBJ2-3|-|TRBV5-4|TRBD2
CASSLYSGGAGDTQYF
TGTGCCAGCAGCCTTTATAGCGGGGGGGCCGGAGATACGCAGTATTTT
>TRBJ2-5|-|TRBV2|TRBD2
CASRSLAGGRGTQYF
TGTGCCAGCAGGTCACTAGCGGGAGGGCGGGGGACCCAGTACTTC
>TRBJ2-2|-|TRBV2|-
CASVKETATGELFF
TGTGCCAGCGTCAAGGAGACAGCTACCGGGGAGCTGTTTTTT
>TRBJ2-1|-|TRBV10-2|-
CASSGFGDQRLNWQFF
TGCGCCAGCAGTGGGTTCGGGGACCAGCGCCTTAATTGGCAGTTCTTC
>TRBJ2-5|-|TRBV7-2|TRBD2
CASSTGLVQETQYF
TGTGCCAGCAGCACCGGACTAGTCCAAGAGACCCAGTACTTC
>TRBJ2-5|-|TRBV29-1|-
CSVDFPGTETQYF
TGCAGCGTTGACTTTCCAGGGACAGAGACCCAGTACTTC
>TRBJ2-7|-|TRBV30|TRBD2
CAWSAPGLAGVGGEQYF
TGTGCCTGGAGTGCGCCGGGACTAGCGGGGGTAGGTGGGGAGCAGTACTTC
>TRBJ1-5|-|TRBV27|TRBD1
CASSRSDRVDQPQHF
TGTGCCAGCAGTCGATCGGACAGGGTGGATCAGCCCCAGCATTTT
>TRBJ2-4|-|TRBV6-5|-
CASSYLPGQGQNIQYF
TGTGCCAGCAGTTACTTGCCGGGACAAGGTCAAAACATTCAGTACTTC
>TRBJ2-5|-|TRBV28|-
CASAQGNQETQYF
TGTGCCAGCGCGCAGGGGAACCAAGAGACCCAGTACTTC
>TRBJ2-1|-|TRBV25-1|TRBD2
CASSQTSGYYNEQFF
TGTGCCAGCAGCCAGACTAGCGGGTACTACAATGAGCAGTTCTTC
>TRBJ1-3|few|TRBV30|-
CAWGAGWSGNTIYF
TGTGCCTGGGGGGCTGGTTGGTCTGGAAACACCATATATTTT
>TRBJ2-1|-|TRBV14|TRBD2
CASSQLLAGALDEQFF
TGTGCCAGCAGCCAACTACTAGCGGGGGCCTTAGATGAGCAGTTCTTC
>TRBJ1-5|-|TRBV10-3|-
CAGRAAHQIARGGPQHF
TGTGCCGGAAGAGCGGCGCACCAAATAGCAAGGGGGGGGCCCCAGCATTTT
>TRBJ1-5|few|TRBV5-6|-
CASSFTGNNQPQHF
TGTGCCAGCAGCTTCACAGGGAACAATCAGCCCCAGCATTTT
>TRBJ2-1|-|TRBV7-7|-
CASSSRSYNEQFF
TGTGCCAGCAGCTCCCGCTCCTACAATGAGCAGTTCTTC
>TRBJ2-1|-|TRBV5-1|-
CASSLDRFSSYNEQFF
TGCGCCAGCAGCTTGGACAGGTTTTCCTCCTACAATGAGCAGTTCTTC
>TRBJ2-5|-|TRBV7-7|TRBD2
CASSLGLAGSETQYF
TGTGCCAGCAGCTTGGGACTAGCGGGGTCGGAGACCCAGTACTTC
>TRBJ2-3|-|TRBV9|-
CASSVMSSGTDTQYF
TGTGCCAGCAGCGTAATGTCAAGCGGCACAGATACGCAGTATTTT
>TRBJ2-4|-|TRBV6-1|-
CASSEGHTNIQYF
TGTGCCAGCAGTGAGGGTCACACAAACATTCAGTACTTC
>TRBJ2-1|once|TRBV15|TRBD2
CATSRGSIAGEGDSEQFF
TGTGCCACCAGCAGAGGATCCATAGCGGGGGAGGGCGATAGTGAGCAGTTCTTC
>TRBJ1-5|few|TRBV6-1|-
CASRGSRSQPQHF
TGTGCCAGCAGGGGCAGCAGAAGTCAGCCCCAGCATTTT
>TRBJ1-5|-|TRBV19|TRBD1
CASDQSDRGGEPQHF
TGTGCCAGTGATCAAAGCGACAGGGGAGGCGAGCCCCAGCATTTT